This TCR beta chain was retrieved from a study of blood T cells in healthy people across ages. Study-wide findings and caveats: Naive T cell percentage showed a strong correlation with TCR beta diversity.

The CDR3 sequence is 12 residues long. Trimming cost V 1 base and J 8 bases, with 5 bases left between them. Germline V gene data show CDR1 as MNHEY and CDR2 as SMNVEV (reference sequence). This clonotype was found many times. Antigen unknown. Primers used in a second PCR of about 6 to 11 cycles were a sample-barcoded 5' primer and a J-beta primer mix. MiXCR was run by TCRdb on the 5' RACE reads, yielding one entry per CDR3 protein. The sample shows around 1,000,000 distinct CDR3 sequences, roughly 24% of them seen only once. The same sample was also studied in work on T cells of mothers and their children. That source adds: All extracted RNA went into cDNA synthesis, approximately 1.5 ug per 15 ul. The second PCR used the M1S primer, and this primer added sample barcodes and 2-4 random nucleotides. Nobody spotted any persistent microchimeric T cell clones.

Sequencing was done on a sample of blood. The TCR sequence derives from a girl aged 2 to 10 in good health. The chain recombines TRBV27 with TRBJ2-2; no clear D. CDR3 DNA sequence: TGTGCCAGCAGTTTATTGGGAGGGGAGCTGTTTTTT. Protein: CASSLLGGELFF.